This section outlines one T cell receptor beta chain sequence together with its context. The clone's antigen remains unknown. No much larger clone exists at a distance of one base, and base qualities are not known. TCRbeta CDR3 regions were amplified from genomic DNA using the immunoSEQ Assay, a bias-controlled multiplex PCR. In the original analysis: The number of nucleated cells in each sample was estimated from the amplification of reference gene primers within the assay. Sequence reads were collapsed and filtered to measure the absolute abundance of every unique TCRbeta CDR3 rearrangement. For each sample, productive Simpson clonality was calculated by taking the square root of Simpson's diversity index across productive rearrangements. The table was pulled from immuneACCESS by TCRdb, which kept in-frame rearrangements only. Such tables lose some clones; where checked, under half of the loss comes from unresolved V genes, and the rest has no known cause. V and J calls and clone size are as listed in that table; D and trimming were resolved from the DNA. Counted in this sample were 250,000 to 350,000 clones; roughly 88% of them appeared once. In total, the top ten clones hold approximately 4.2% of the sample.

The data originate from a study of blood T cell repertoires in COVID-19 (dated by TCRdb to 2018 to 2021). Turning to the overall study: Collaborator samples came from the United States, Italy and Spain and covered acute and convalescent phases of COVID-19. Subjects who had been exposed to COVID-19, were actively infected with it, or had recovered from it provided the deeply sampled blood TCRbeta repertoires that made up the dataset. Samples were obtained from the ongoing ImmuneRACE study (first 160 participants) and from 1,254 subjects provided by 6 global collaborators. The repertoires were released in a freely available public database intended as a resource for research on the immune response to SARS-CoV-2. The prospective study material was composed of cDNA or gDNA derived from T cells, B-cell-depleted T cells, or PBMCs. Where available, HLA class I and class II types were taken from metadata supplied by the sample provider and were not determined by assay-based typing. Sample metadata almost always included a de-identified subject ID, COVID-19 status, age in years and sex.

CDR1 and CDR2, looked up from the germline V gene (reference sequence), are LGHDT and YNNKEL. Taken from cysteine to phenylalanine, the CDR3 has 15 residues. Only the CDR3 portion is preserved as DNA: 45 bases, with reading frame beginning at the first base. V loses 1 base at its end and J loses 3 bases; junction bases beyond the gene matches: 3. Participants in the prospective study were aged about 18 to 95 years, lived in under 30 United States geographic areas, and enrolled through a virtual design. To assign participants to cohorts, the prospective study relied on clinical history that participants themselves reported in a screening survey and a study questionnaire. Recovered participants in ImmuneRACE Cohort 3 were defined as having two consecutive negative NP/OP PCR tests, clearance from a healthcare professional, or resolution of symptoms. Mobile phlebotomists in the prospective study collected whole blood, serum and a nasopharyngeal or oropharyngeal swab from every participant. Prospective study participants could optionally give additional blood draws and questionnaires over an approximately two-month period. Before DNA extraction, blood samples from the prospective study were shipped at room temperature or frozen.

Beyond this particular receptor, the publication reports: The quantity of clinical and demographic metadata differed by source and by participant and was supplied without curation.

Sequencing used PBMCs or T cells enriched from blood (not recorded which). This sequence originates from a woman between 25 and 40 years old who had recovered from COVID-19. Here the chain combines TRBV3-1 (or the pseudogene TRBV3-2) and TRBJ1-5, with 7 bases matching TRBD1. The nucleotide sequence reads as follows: TGTGCCAGCAGCCAAGGGGGACAGTTCAATCAGCCCCAGCATTTT. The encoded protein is CASSQGGQFNQPQHF.